Described below is a single T cell receptor (beta chain) sequence and its context. The antigen is not known. TCRdb reanalysed the 5' RACE reads using MiXCR and keeps one entry per CDR3 protein. Here the sample spans a few thousand distinct CDR3 sequences, roughly an eighth being singletons. These data belong to a study of spatial heterogeneity in lung cancer. Study-level information: Alpha-chain sequences were consistently detected in smaller numbers than beta-chain sequences. Findings of the study overall: The counts of expanded TCRs, ubiquitous and regional, tracked ubiquitous and regional nonsynonymous mutations, respectively. For expanded intratumoral alpha and beta TCRs, counts tracked tumor mutation counts.

The time point: sample taken at primary tumor resection. The sequence was collected from a male donor with early-stage non-small cell lung cancer. The sample here was lung tumor tissue, taken at surgery.

The CDR3 protein is CASSLPSGDAYEQYF. CDR3 sequence (DNA): TGTGCCAGCAGCTTGCCCAGCGGGGACGCCTACGAGCAGTACTTC. The chain is built from TRBV5-8 and TRBJ2-7; 7 nucleotides agree with TRBD2. The CDR3 runs 15 residues. CDR1 is SGHTS, CDR2 YDEGEE, per germline. V trimming: 1 base; J trimming: 2 bases; junction bases outside the gene matches: 6.